This T cell receptor (beta chain) emerged from a study of blood T cell repertoires in COVID-19 (dated by TCRdb to 2018 to 2020). In terms of the full investigation: Samples covering the acute and convalescent phases of COVID-19 were provided by collaborators in the United States, Italy and Spain. The prospective study material was composed of cDNA or gDNA derived from T cells, B-cell-depleted T cells, or PBMCs. Deeply sampled blood TCRbeta repertoires from subjects exposed to, actively infected with, or recovered from COVID-19 were included in the dataset. The repertoires were made available in a free public database intended to serve as a resource for research on the immune response to SARS-CoV-2. The samples were drawn from the first 160 participants of the ongoing ImmuneRACE study and from 1,254 subjects provided by 6 global collaborators. A de-identified subject ID, COVID-19 status, age in years and sex were almost always included in the sample metadata. Where HLA class I and class II types were available, the types were taken from metadata supplied by the sample provider, not from assay-based typing. What the study reported, not specific to this receptor: The quantity of clinical and demographic metadata differed by source and by participant and was supplied without curation.

TCRbeta CDR3 regions were amplified from genomic DNA by means of the immunoSEQ Assay, a bias-controlled multiplex PCR. In the authors' own workflow: The number of nucleated cells in each sample was estimated by amplification of reference gene primers within the assay. To quantify the absolute abundance of each unique TCRbeta CDR3 rearrangement, sequence reads were collapsed and filtered. Productive Simpson clonality was computed per sample as the square root of Simpson's diversity index over productive rearrangements. TCRdb took this table from immuneACCESS and kept in-frame rearrangements with V and J called. Such tables lack part of the clones; where checked against another copy, unresolved V genes explain under half of the gap, and the rest is unexplained. V and J calls and clone size come straight from that table; D and trimming were deduced from the DNA. This sample holds under 500,000 clones; around nine tenths were observed only once. 1.5% to 2% of the sample is taken by the ten largest.

In the prospective study, participants were about 18 to 95 years old, resided in approximately 22 geographic areas of the United States, and were enrolled through a virtual design. In the prospective study, participants were assigned to cohorts based on the clinical history participants reported in a screening survey and a study questionnaire. In the prospective study, mobile phlebotomists collected whole blood, serum and a nasopharyngeal or oropharyngeal swab from each participant. Participants in the prospective study had the option to provide additional blood draws and questionnaires over a roughly two-month period. Blood samples from the prospective study were shipped frozen or at room temperature prior to DNA extraction. Of note for this clone: Its cognate antigen has yet to be identified. No quality values exist for individual bases; no much larger clone is one base distant.

The source is a woman younger than 30 with acute COVID-19. Source material: PBMCs or T cells enriched from blood (not recorded which).

The DNA sequence is as follows: TGCGCCTGCCGGGTTAATGAAAAACTGTTTTTT. It codes for CACRVNEKLFF. The sequence joins TRBV5-1 to TRBJ1-4; the D gene cannot be named for sure. Including the terminal cysteine and phenylalanine, the CDR3 comprises 11 residues. CDR3 DNA only is kept here, 33 bases in frame from base 1. V drops 10 bases and J drops 4 bases, leaving 8 bases in between. The germline V gene supplies CDR1 SGHRS and CDR2 YFSETQ.